This TCR beta chain was identified in a study of blood T cell repertoires in COVID-19. Sequencing was performed with immunoSEQ multiplex PCR; in TCRdb, only in-frame clones are kept and a portion is missing. The sample comprises 95,000 to 110,000 clones, around 84% of which are singletons, and about 27% rests with the top ten. The CDR3 extends over 13 amino acids. Trimming took 2 bases from V and 4 from J, leaving 8 bases between them. V is TRBV12-3 or TRBV12-4 and J is TRBJ1-1; possible D gene TRBD1, 6 bases. The sequenced sample was peripheral blood. This clonotype was obtained from a man between 60 and 75 years old with acute or convalescent COVID-19. CDR3 sequence reads: CASSLRGGTEAFF. DNA of the CDR3: TGTGCCAGCAGTTTAAGGGGGGGCACTGAAGCTTTCTTT.